Below, 18 T cell receptor beta chains from the same sample are listed, as sequenced in a study of CD8+ T cells in alopecia areata. RNA was extracted and reverse transcribed into cDNA as the sequencing template. Data came from immunoSEQ multiplex PCR; TCRdb stores just in-frame clones and leaves some out. The sample carries some 200,000 clones, nearly 60% recorded once. This sample's treatment: oral pan-JAK inhibitor, 5-10 mg twice daily. The starting material was CD4+ T cells sorted from blood, obtained at week 24, from a patient treated with tofacitinib. These receptors came from a human donor with alopecia areata.

This clone has only a few counts. This sequence joins TRBV15 and TRBJ1-2; TRBD1 is a possible D gene (6 bases). The CDR3 runs to 14 residues. V lost 0 bases, J lost 12 bases, and 17 bases lay in between. The germline V gene encodes CDR1 LNHNV and CDR2 YYDKDF (reference sequence). The CDR3 region has the DNA TGTGCCACCAGCAGAGATCCGGAGGGGGAGTTCCACACCTTC. Its protein is CATSRDPEGEFHTF.

V is TRBV7-9 and J is TRBJ1-2, with a weak D call TRBD1 (5 bases). This CDR3 has 15 amino acids. The V end was cut by 3 bases, the J end by 2 bases, with 13 bases between. Germline values: CDR1 SEHNR, CDR2 FQNEAQ (reference sequence). The CDR3 is CASSFPQGPNYGYTF. In DNA, the CDR3 is TGTGCCAGCAGCTTTCCCCAGGGACCCAACTATGGCTACACCTTC.

The chain links TRBV5-8 to TRBJ2-1; 11 bases map to TRBD2. This CDR3 contains 18 residues. Germline V gene data show CDR1 as SGHTS and CDR2 as YDEGEE. J was trimmed by 0 bases and V by 0 bases; bases with no gene match: 5. CDR3 region: CASSLAGTSGNSYNEQFF. CDR3 DNA sequence: TGTGCCAGCAGCTTGGCCGGGACTAGCGGCAACTCCTACAATGAGCAGTTCTTC.

V gene TRBV9 combines with J gene TRBJ1-2, with D perhaps matching TRBD1 (5 bases). The germline CDR1 and CDR2 sequences are SGDLS and YYNGEE. V was pared by 0 bases and J by 6 bases, with 9 bases between. The CDR3 spans 13 residues. The DNA of the CDR3 is TGTGCCAGCAGCGTAGACCAGGGTGATGGCTACACCTTC. Its translation: CASSVDQGDGYTF. The variable domain in full, with the rest retrieved from reference TRBV9 and TRBJ1-2, is DSGVTQTPKHLITATGQRVTLRCSPRSGDLSVYWYQQSLDQGLQFLIQYYNGEERAKGNILERFSAQQFPDLHSELNLSSLELGDSALYFCASSVDQGDGYTFGSGTRLTVV.

This clone was counted only a few times. V is TRBV29-1 and J is TRBJ1-4, with D unresolved. CDR1 is SQVTM and CDR2 is ANQGSEA in the germline V gene. CDR3 size: 14 residues. With 6 bases removed from V and 0 bases from J, the gap between germline ends came to 11 bases. The CDR3 DNA reads as TGCAGCGTCATCGGACCCACAACTAATGAAAAACTGTTTTTT. As protein: CSVIGPTTNEKLFF.

This sequence joins TRBV4-1 and TRBJ1-5; the D gene is possibly TRBD1 (5 bases). V dropped 3 bases and J dropped 2 bases, with 11 bases sitting between them. This CDR3 is built from 15 residues. The germline gives CDR1 MGHRA, CDR2 YSYEKL. DNA of the CDR3: TGCGCCAGCAGCCAGGGGGACGGACGCAATCAGCCCCAGCATTTT. Translated, it gives CASSQGDGRNQPQHF.

This clone was detected only once. The chain carries TRBV5-1 and TRBJ2-5, with 14 positions matching TRBD2. Trimming removed 4 bases from V and 5 bases from J; junction bases left unmatched: 7. The germline CDR1 and CDR2 sequences are SGHRS and YFSETQ. The CDR3 sequence is 16 residues long. The CDR3 region is CASSRSTSGGEETQYF. The DNA for the CDR3 is TGCGCCAGCAGCCGGTCGACTAGCGGGGGGGAGGAGACCCAGTACTTC.

This rearrangement joins TRBV5-1 to TRBJ2-1, with 9 bases lining up with TRBD1. Trimming at V came to 2 bases and at J to 7 bases, leaving 7 bases not matched to a gene. The CDR3 covers 15 residues. Germline values: CDR1 SGHRS, CDR2 YFSETQ. The CDR3 DNA is TGCGCCAGCAGCTTCTTGGACAGGGGTGATAATGAGCAGTTCTTC. Amino acid sequence: CASSFLDRGDNEQFF.

This clone was seen more than once but under ten times. The rearrangement uses TRBV5-1 and TRBJ2-5, with 7 bases identical to TRBD1. This CDR3 comprises 15 residues. Losses at the gene ends were 4 bases for V and 5 bases for J; bases not matched to a gene: 11. CDR1 is SGHRS, CDR2 YFSETQ, per germline. The CDR3 sequence: CASSTNPGQRETQYF. The CDR3, as DNA: TGCGCCAGCAGCACCAATCCGGGACAGAGGGAGACCCAGTACTTC.

Here the CDR3 DNA reads TGTGCCAGCAGGGGCCGGGACAGGGTTTCGGGTGAGCAGTACTTC. It is translated as CASRGRDRVSGEQYF. The chain has TRBV11-2 and TRBJ2-7; 9 bases map to TRBD1. V shed 6 bases and J 7 bases; nucleotides not matched to a gene: 13. The CDR3 totals 15 residues. CDR1 and CDR2 (germline): SGHAT, FQNNGV.

The J gene is TRBJ2-5, the V gene TRBV5-4; D might be TRBD2 (6 bases). Germline assignment: CDR1 SGHNT and CDR2 YYREEE (reference sequence). This CDR3 has 14 amino acids. The germline V and J ends were trimmed by 4 bases and 4 bases, with 14 bases remaining between them. This CDR3 is CASSPGGVRETQYF. The CDR3 DNA reads TGTGCCAGCAGCCCCGGGGGAGTAAGAGAGACCCAGTACTTC.

V and J are TRBV18 and TRBJ1-1, with a weak D call TRBD1 (5 bases). CDR3 length: 15 residues. Deletions cut 5 bases from V and 1 base from J, with 14 bases between. The germline V gene has CDR1 KGHSH and CDR2 LQKENI. CDR3 bases: TGTGCCAGCTCAGGCACGGACAAAAAGAACACTGAAGCTTTCTTT. It is translated as CASSGTDKKNTEAFF.

Concerning this clone: The junction and the germline gene differ at one end; a read error may be behind it. This chain links TRBV29-1 with TRBJ1-1; no definite D call. CDR3 length: 13 amino acids. CDR1 is SQVTM and CDR2 is ANQGSEA in the germline V gene. Here the CDR3 reads CSIERVSGTEAFF. The CDR3 bases are TGCAGCATTGAGAGGGTTTCGGGCACTGAAGCTTTCTTT.

The V and J genes are TRBV29-1 and TRBJ1-2; D not resolved. The CDR3 runs to 10 residues. The germline gives CDR1 SQVTM, CDR2 ANQGSEA. Trimming pared 5 bases from V and 2 bases from J, leaving 3 bases between. The CDR3 DNA is TGCAGCGTTCGGAACTATGGCTACACCTTC. Its protein is CSVRNYGYTF.

This chain joins TRBV30 and TRBJ1-2, with no clear D. This CDR3 has 13 amino acids. From germline, CDR1 is GTSNPN and CDR2 SVGIG (reference sequence). V lost 0 bases, J lost 3 bases, and 8 bases lay in between. The CDR3 loop reads CAWSVPEYYGYTF. The CDR3 coding sequence is TGTGCCTGGAGTGTTCCTGAGTACTATGGCTACACCTTC.

The chain recombines TRBV6-5 with TRBJ2-1, with D possibly being TRBD1 (6 bases). The ends were cut back, 6 bases at V and 11 bases at J, with 17 bases in the middle. This CDR3 is 13 amino acids long. Germline CDR1 reads MNHEY; CDR2 reads SVGAGI. The CDR3 region is CASSKSSRGKQFF. CDR3 coding DNA: TGTGCCAGCAGCAAATCATCCAGGGGAAAGCAGTTCTTC.

This clone showed up just a few times. The rearrangement uses TRBV9 and TRBJ1-4; weak D call: TRBD1 (5 bases). The V gene lost 3 bases and the J gene lost 0 bases, with 12 bases spanning the gap. From germline, CDR1 is SGDLS and CDR2 YYNGEE. This CDR3 contains 16 residues. This chain's CDR3 is CASSARGSSTNEKLFF. Here the CDR3 DNA reads TGTGCCAGCAGCGCCCGGGGGTCCTCAACTAATGAAAAACTGTTTTTT.

This clone was counted a few times. V is TRBV27 and J is TRBJ1-6; unclear D gene. CDR1 MNHEY and CDR2 SMNVEV come from the germline V gene (reference sequence). The CDR3 consists of 14 residues. Trimming shortened V by 3 bases and J by 5 bases, and 8 bases separated the two germline ends. The CDR3 region has the DNA TGTGCCAGCAGTTTTGGATTCAATAATTCACCCCTCCACTTT. Amino acids: CASSFGFNNSPLHF.